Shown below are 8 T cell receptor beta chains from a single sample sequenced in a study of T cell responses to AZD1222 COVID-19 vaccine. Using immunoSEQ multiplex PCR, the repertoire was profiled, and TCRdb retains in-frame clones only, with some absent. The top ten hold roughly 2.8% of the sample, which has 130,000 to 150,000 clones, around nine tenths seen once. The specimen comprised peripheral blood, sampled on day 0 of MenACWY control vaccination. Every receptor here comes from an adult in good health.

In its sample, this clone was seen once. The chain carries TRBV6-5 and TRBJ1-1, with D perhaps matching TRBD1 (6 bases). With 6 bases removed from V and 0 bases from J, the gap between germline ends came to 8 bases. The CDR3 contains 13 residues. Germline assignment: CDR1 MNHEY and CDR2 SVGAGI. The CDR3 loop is CASRPGVNTEAFF. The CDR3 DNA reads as TGTGCCAGCAGGCCAGGGGTGAACACTGAAGCTTTCTTT.

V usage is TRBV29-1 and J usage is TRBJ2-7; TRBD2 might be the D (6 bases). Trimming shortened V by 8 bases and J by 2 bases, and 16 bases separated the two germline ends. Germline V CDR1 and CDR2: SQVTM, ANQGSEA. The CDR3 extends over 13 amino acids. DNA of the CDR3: TGCAGCATGAGGGGCGGGACGGCCTACGAGCAGTACTTC. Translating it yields CSMRGGTAYEQYF.

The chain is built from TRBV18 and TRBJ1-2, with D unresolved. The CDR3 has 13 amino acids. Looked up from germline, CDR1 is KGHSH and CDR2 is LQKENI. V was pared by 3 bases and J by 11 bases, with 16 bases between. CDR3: CASSPPVPTGYTF. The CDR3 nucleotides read TGTGCCAGCTCACCCCCGGTCCCTACGGGGTACACCTTC.

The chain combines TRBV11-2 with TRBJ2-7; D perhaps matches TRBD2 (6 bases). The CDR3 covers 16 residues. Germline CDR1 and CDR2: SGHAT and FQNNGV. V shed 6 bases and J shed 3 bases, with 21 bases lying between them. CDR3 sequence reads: CASSGGFAGPFYEQYF. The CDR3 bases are TGTGCCAGCAGTGGGGGGTTTGCGGGACCCTTCTACGAGCAGTACTTC.

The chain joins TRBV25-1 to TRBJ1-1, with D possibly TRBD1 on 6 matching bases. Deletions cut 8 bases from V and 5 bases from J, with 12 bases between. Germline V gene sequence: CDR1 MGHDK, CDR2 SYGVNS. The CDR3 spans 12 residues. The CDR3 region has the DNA TGTGCCAGCCTGGGGGCGAGGACTGAAGCTTTCTTT. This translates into CASLGARTEAFF. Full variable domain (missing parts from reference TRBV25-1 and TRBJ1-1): EADIYQTPRYLVIGTGKKITLECSQTMGHDKMYWYQQDPGMELHLIHYSYGVNSTEKGDLSSESTVSRIRTEHFPLTLESARPSHTSQYLCASLGARTEAFFGQGTRLTVV.

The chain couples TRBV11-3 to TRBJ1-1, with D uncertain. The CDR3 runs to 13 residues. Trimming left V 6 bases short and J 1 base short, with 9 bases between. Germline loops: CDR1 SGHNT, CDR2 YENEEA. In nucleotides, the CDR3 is TGTGCCAGCAGATCTCGCGAGAACACTGAAGCTTTCTTT. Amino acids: CASRSRENTEAFF.

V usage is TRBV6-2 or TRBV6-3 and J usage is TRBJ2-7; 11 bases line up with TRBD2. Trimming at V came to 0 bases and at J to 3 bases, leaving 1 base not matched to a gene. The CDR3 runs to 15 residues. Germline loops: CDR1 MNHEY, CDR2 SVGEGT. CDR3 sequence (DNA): TGTGCCAGCAGTTACTCAACTAGCGGGGGCTACGAGCAGTACTTC. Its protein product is CASSYSTSGGYEQYF.

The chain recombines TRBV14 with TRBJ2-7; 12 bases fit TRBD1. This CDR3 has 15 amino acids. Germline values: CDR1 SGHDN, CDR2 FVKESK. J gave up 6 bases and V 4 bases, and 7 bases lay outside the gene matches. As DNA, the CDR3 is TGTGCCAGCAGCCGCTTGGGACAGGGGGCGTCCGAGCAGTACTTC. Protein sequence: CASSRLGQGASEQYF.